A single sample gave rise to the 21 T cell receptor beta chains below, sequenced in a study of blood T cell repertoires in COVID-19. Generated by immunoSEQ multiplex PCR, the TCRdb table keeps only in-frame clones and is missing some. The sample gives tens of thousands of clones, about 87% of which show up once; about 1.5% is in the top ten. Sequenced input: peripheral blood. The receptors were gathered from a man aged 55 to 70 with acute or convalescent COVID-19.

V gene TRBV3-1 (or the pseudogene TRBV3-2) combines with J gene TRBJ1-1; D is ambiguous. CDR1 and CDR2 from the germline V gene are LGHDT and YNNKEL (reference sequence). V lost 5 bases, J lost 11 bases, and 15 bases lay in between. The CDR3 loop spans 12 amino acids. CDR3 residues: CASSGSGNMAFF. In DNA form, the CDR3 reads TGTGCCAGCAGCGGTTCGGGGAATATGGCTTTCTTT.

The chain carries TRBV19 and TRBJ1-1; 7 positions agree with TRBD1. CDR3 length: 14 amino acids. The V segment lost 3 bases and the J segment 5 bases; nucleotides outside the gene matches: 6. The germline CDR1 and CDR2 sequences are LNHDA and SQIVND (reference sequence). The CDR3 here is CASSMPNRGTEAFF. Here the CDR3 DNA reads TGTGCCAGTAGTATGCCAAACAGGGGAACTGAAGCTTTCTTT.

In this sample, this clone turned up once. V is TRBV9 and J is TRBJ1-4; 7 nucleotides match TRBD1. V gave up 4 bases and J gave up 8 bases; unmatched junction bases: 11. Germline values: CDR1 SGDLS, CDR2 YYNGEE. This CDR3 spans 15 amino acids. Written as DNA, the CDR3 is TGTGCCAGCAGCCCTGGGGACAGACTGCGGGAAAAACTGTTTTTT. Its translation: CASSPGDRLREKLFF.

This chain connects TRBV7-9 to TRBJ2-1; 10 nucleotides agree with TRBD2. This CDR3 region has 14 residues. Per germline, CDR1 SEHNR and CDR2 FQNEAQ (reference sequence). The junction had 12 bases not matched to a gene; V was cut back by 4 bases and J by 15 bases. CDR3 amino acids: CASSSTSGRFAPFF. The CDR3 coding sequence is TGTGCCAGCAGCTCGACTAGCGGGCGGTTTGCCCCGTTCTTC.

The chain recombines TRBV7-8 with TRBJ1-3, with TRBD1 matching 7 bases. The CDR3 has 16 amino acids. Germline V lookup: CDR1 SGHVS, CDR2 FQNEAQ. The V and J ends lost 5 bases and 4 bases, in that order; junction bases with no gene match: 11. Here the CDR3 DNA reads TGTGCCAGCAGCGCCGGGACAGCGGCTCTCGGAAACACCATATATTTT. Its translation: CASSAGTAALGNTIYF.

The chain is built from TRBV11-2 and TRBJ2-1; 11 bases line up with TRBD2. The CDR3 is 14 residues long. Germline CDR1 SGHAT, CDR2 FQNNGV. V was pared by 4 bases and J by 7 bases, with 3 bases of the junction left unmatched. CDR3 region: CASSSGLAVNEQFF. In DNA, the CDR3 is TGTGCCAGCAGCTCGGGACTAGCGGTTAATGAGCAGTTCTTC.

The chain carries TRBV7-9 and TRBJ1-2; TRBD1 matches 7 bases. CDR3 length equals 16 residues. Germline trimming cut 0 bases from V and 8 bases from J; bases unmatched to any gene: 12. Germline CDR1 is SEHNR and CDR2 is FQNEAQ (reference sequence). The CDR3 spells CASSLATSGAGGGYTF. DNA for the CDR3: TGTGCCAGCAGCTTAGCCACCTCCGGGGCAGGGGGGGGCTACACCTTC.

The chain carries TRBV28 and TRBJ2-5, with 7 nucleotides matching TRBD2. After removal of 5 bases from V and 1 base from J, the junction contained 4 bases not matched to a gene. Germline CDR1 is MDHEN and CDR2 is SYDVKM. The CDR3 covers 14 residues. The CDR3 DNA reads TGTGCCAGCAGTCCCCTAGCGGTCCAAGAGACCCAGTACTTC. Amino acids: CASSPLAVQETQYF.

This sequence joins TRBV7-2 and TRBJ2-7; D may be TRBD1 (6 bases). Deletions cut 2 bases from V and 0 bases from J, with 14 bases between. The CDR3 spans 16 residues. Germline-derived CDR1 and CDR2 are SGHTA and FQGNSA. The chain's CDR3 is CASSLSGTSVSYEQYF. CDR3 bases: TGTGCCAGCAGCTTATCCGGGACAAGCGTCTCCTACGAGCAGTACTTC.

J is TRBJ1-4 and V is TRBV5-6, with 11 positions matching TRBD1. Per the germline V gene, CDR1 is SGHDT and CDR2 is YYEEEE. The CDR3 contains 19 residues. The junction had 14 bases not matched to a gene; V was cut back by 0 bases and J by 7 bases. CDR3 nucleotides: TGTGCCAGCAGCTTGGGTCCGCTAGGACAGGGGGCTCGAAGTGAAAAACTGTTTTTT. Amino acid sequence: CASSLGPLGQGARSEKLFF.

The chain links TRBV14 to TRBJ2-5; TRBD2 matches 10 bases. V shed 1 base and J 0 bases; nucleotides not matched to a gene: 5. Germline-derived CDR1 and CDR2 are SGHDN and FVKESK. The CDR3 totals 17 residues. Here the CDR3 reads CASSQVQREGYQETQYF. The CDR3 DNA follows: TGTGCCAGCAGCCAAGTTCAGCGGGAGGGGTACCAAGAGACCCAGTACTTC.

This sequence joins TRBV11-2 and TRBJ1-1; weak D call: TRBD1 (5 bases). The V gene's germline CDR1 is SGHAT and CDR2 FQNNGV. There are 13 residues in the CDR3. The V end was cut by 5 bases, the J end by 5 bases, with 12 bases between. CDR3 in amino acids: CASSNGGGTEAFF. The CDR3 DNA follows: TGTGCCAGCAGCAATGGGGGAGGGACTGAAGCTTTCTTT.

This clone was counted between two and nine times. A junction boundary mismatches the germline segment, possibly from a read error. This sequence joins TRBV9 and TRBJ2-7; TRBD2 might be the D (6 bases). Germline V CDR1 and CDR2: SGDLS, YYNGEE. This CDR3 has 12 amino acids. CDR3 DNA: TGTGCCAGCAGCGTTACACCGGGACTTCTGAACTTC. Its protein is CASSVTPGLLNF.

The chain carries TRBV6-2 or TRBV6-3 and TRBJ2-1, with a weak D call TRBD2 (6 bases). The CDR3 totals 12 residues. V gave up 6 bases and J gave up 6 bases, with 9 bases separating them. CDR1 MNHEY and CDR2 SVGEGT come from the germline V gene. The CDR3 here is CASSLTSNEQFF. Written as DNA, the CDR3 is TGTGCCAGCAGCTTGACTAGCAATGAGCAGTTCTTC.

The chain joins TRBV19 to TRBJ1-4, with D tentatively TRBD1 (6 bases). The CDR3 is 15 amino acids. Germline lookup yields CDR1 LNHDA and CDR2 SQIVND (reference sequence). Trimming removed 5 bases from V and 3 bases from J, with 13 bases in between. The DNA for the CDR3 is TGTGCCAGTAGTCCCACCGGACAGCCTAATGAAAAACTGTTTTTT. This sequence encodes CASSPTGQPNEKLFF.

The CDR3 DNA reads as TGTGCCAGCAGCTTAGGGGGAGGGCCAGCGGATACGCAGTATTTT. Translation: CASSLGGGPADTQYF. V and J are TRBV7-3 and TRBJ2-3, with TRBD2 identical over 7 bases. Germline V gene data show CDR1 as SGHTA and CDR2 as FQGTGA. The J segment lost 6 bases and the V segment lost 2 bases, leaving 8 bases of the junction unmatched. The CDR3 has 15 amino acids.

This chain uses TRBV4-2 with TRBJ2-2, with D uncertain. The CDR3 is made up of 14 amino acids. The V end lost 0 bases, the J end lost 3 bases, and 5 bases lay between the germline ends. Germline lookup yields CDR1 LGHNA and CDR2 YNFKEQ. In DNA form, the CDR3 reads TGTGCCAGCAGCCAAGAGAGCTACACCGGGGAGCTGTTTTTT. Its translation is CASSQESYTGELFF.

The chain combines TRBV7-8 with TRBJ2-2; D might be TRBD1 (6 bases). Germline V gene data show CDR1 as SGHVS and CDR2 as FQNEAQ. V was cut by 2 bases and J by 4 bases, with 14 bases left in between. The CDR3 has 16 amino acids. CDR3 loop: CASSLFPRGGTGELFF. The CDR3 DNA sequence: TGTGCCAGCAGCTTATTCCCGAGAGGGGGCACCGGGGAGCTGTTTTTT.

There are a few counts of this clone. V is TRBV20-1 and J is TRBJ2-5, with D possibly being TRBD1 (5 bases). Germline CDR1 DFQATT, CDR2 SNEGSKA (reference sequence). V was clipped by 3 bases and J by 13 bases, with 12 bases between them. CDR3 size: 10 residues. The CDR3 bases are TGCAGTGCTAGCAAAGGGGCTCTGTACTTC. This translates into CSASKGALYF.

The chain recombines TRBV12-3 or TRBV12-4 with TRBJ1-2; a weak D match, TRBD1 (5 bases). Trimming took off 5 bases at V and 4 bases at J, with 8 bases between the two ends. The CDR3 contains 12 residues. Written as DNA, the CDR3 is TGTGCCAGCAGTAGGCAGGGCTATGGCTACACCTTC. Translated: CASSRQGYGYTF.

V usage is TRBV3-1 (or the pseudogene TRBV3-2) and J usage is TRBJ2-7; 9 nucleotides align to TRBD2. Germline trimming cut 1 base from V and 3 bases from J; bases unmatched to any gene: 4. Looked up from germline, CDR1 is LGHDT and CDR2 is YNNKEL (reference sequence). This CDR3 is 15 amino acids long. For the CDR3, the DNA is TGTGCCAGCAGCCAAGGACTAGCGGAAGACTACGAGCAGTACTTC. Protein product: CASSQGLAEDYEQYF.